This T cell receptor (beta chain) was observed in a study of monozygotic twins with inflammatory bowel disease. Overall study findings and caveats: Inverse Simpson values showed less TCRbeta diversity in IBD patients than in their healthy co-twins.

The unique tags termed UMIs, each holding a 6-nucleotide sample barcode, were added by means of template switching. With the 5' RACE reads reprocessed, TCRdb shows one record per CDR3 protein and no DNA. The sample has about 300,000 distinct CDR3 sequences; the top ten hold 5.6%. CDR1 is LNHDA, CDR2 SQIVND, per germline (reference sequence). The CDR3 sequence is 15 residues long. Turning to this clonotype: The target antigen is unknown.

The source of this sequence is a human donor with ulcerative colitis or Crohn's disease, or a healthy co-twin of an affected twin (not recorded which). The chain links TRBV19 to TRBJ1-1; the D gene TCRdb calls, TRBD1, cannot be checked with no DNA. The sequencing sample was made of blood. The CDR3 protein is CASSFLSGQYTEAFF.